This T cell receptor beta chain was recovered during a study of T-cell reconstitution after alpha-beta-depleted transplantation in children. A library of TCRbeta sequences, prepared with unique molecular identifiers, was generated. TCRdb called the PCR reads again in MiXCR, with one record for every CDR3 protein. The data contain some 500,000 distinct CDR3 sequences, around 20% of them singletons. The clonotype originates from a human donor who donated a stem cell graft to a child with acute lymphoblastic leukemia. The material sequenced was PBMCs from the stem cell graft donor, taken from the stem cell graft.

The CDR3 DNA follows: TGCAGCACCTTATCCATGGGAGTTTGGAATGAGCAGTTCTTC. Protein sequence: CSTLSMGVWNEQFF. The gene calls are TRBV29-1 and TRBJ2-1; possibly TRBD2 for D (5 bases). The CDR3 length is 14 residues. Germline V gene lookup returns CDR1 SQVTM and CDR2 ANQGSEA. Trimming shortened V by 8 bases and J by 7 bases, and 21 bases separated the two germline ends.